A selection of T cell receptor beta chains follows, all from one sample in a study of shared clonotypes between healthy human individuals. Clones were read by immunoSEQ multiplex PCR, and TCRdb kept only the in-frame ones, dropping some. Among around 2,000,000 clones listed, 85% to 95% were seen once. Source material: naive CD8+ T cells from PBMCs. The receptors stem from a young man in good health. Some clones in this sample may be carry-over from other donors' samples. Both conserved end residues are trimmed from each CDR3. The order of the fields is V gene, CDR3 protein.

>TRBV9
ASSGGRGRGGYT
>TRBV2
ASSEGRGQETQY
>TRBV4-1
ASSQHGYTGELF
>TRBV7-9
ASSFDPSSYNEQF
>TRBV28
ASSSSRTLHQATEAF
>TRBV5-1
ASSAVGNTEAF
>TRBV27
ASSSGTGNYGYT
>TRBV7-9
ASSLGGRPNTEAF
>TRBV7-8
ASSLESARGFYEQY
>TRBV9
ASSQHPRTDTQY
>TRBV10-3
AISVGTGVGRNYGYT
>TRBV7-2
ASSPPSGGAYNEQF
>TRBV4-3
ASTTLLAGGWNEQF
>TRBV10-3
AISALAGGPNEQY
>TRBV5-4
ASSKLAGEPYEQY
>TRBV28
ASSSPRYNQPQH
>TRBV10-3
AIMAGGGVQETQY
>TRBV28
ASRKTGSSEQY
>TRBV4-3
ASSQSQASYEQY
>TRBV19
ASSIAVNTEAF
>TRBV4-1
ASSLRQPQETQY
>TRBV2
ASSEALLGGWDTEAF
>TRBV7-9
ASSPRQGTEAF